The 21 T cell receptor beta chains below come from one sample, sequenced in a study of T cell repertoires in cytomegalovirus infection. TCRdb independently ran MiXCR on the reads; one entry per CDR3 protein. In the table there are 700,000 to 950,000 distinct CDR3 sequences, roughly 33% of which are singletons. What these receptors recognize is not known. The sample in question was cultured CD8+ T cells from PBMCs, obtained from culture after CMV antigen stimulation. Every receptor here comes from a human donor in good health (CMV status not recorded). Some clones in this sample may be carry-over from other donors' samples.

This clonotype was seen more than once but under ten times. The chain uses TRBV7-9 and TRBJ2-5; 11 bases are a match to TRBD1. V lost 5 bases, J lost 7 bases, and 15 bases stayed unmatched. This CDR3 comprises 17 residues. Germline loops: CDR1 SEHNR, CDR2 FQNEAQ (reference sequence). CDR3 loop: CASSPPGQGVSPGTQYF. For the CDR3, the DNA is TGTGCCAGCAGCCCCCCGGGACAGGGGGTTTCCCCGGGGACCCAGTACTTC. Together with reference TRBV7-9 and TRBJ2-5, the CDR3 gives the full variable domain: DTGVSQNPRHKITKRGQNVTFRCDPISEHNRLYWYRQTLGQGPEFLTYFQNEAQLEKSRLLSDRFSAERPKGSFSTLEIQRTEQGDSAMYLCASSPPGQGVSPGTQYFGPGTRLLVL.

The genes are TRBV12-3 or TRBV12-4 and TRBJ1-6, with D uncertain. The CDR3 totals 15 residues. Trimming stripped 8 bases from V and 0 bases from J, with 11 bases between. The CDR3 loop is CASLRGSSYNSPLHF. In DNA form, the CDR3 reads TGTGCCAGCCTTAGAGGCAGCTCCTATAATTCACCCCTCCACTTT.

This clonotype was detected many times. The J gene is TRBJ1-1, the V gene TRBV12-3 or TRBV12-4; 10 nucleotides line up with TRBD1. The CDR3 length is 15 residues. V trimming: 5 bases; J trimming: 0 bases; junction bases outside the gene matches: 3. In DNA form, the CDR3 reads TGTGCCAGCAGTCTGACAGGGGGCCTGAACACTGAAGCTTTCTTT. Protein product: CASSLTGGLNTEAFF.

The rearrangement uses TRBV7-3 and TRBJ2-1; weak D call: TRBD1 (6 bases). The CDR3 loop spans 17 amino acids. Germline-derived CDR1 and CDR2 are SGHTA and FQGTGA. The V end was cut by 3 bases, the J end by 1 base, with 16 bases between. In nucleotides, the CDR3 is TGTGCCAGCAGCTTGCGCGGGCAGAGGGGGTCCTACAATGAGCAGTTCTTC. Its protein is CASSLRGQRGSYNEQFF.

The chain carries TRBV12-3 or TRBV12-4 and TRBJ2-2; D not certain. This CDR3 comprises 15 residues. The V end lost 4 bases, the J end lost 4 bases, and 13 bases lay between the germline ends. CDR3 sequence (DNA): TGTGCCAGCAGTTCCCCAACGAGCGCCACCGGGGAGCTGTTTTTT. Its protein product is CASSSPTSATGELFF.

This clonotype was counted between two and nine times. The chain employs TRBV25-1 and TRBJ2-2; D is undetermined. With 1 base removed from V and 3 bases from J, the gap between germline ends came to 3 bases. The germline V gene has CDR1 MGHDK and CDR2 SYGVNS. The CDR3 sequence is 13 residues long. The chain's CDR3 is CASSESDTGELFF. Here the CDR3 DNA reads TGTGCCAGCAGTGAATCTGACACCGGGGAGCTGTTTTTT.

This clonotype has just a few counts. This chain uses TRBV5-5 with TRBJ1-2, with TRBD1 identical over 10 bases. V lost 4 bases to trimming and J lost 8 bases; unmatched junction nucleotides: 11. The CDR3 length is 15 residues. Germline V gives CDR1 SGHKS, CDR2 YYEKEE (reference sequence). The DNA for the CDR3 is TGTGCCAGCAGCCCATGGACAGGGGGATTGGCCGGCTACACCTTC. As protein: CASSPWTGGLAGYTF.

The rearrangement links TRBV4-2 to TRBJ1-2; 9 positions match TRBD1. Germline CDR1 reads LGHNA; CDR2 reads YNFKEQ. There are 12 residues in the CDR3. The junction had 4 bases not matched to a gene; V was cut back by 8 bases and J by 6 bases. The CDR3 nucleotides read TGTGCCAGCTTCCGGGACAGGGATGGCTACACCTTC. It codes for CASFRDRDGYTF.

This clonotype was seen a handful of times. The J gene is TRBJ2-3, the V gene TRBV7-9, with TRBD1 as a possible D gene (5 bases). Germline CDR1 is SEHNR and CDR2 is FQNEAQ (reference sequence). Trimming removed 1 base at V and 2 bases at J, with 10 bases between. This CDR3 spans 15 amino acids. The CDR3 loop is CASSLVDSLTDTQYF. CDR3 DNA: TGTGCCAGCAGCTTAGTAGACAGCCTCACAGATACGCAGTATTTT.

The chain has TRBV13 and TRBJ2-3; TRBD1 matches 7 bases. The V segment lost 3 bases and the J segment 5 bases; nucleotides outside the gene matches: 5. CDR1 PRHDT and CDR2 FYEKMQ come from the germline V gene (reference sequence). CDR3 length equals 14 residues. The CDR3, as DNA: TGTGCCAGCAGCTTCGACAGGGAGAAAGATACGCAGTATTTT. This sequence encodes CASSFDREKDTQYF.

CDR3 nucleotide sequence: TGCAGTGCTAGAGATTGGGTTGAGGGCTACGAGCAGTACTTC. Amino acid sequence: CSARDWVEGYEQYF. The chain is built from TRBV20-1 and TRBJ2-7, with D perhaps matching TRBD2 (5 bases). This CDR3 has 14 residues. Trimming removed 0 bases at V and 3 bases at J, with 12 bases between. Germline V gene lookup returns CDR1 DFQATT and CDR2 SNEGSKA (reference sequence).

V is TRBV27 and J is TRBJ1-2; D may be TRBD1 (6 bases). The CDR3 totals 15 residues. V dropped 2 bases and J dropped 0 bases, with 10 bases sitting between them. CDR1 is MNHEY and CDR2 is SMNVEV in the germline V gene (reference sequence). The CDR3 is CASSLTGPANYGYTF. The CDR3 nucleotides are TGTGCCAGCAGTTTAACAGGGCCCGCTAACTATGGCTACACCTTC.

This clonotype is a singleton in its sample. Just one base apart from a much larger clone, this may be a read error. The V and J genes are TRBV7-4 and TRBJ2-1; the match to TRBD1 covers 7 bases. Germline lookup yields CDR1 SGHVT and CDR2 SQSDAQ. This CDR3 is built from 14 residues. The CDR3 DNA follows: TGTGTCAGCAGCCCATGGGACAGTTACAATGAGCAGTTCTTC. Protein: CVSSPWDSYNEQFF.

V is TRBV7-9 and J is TRBJ1-1, with D tentatively TRBD1 (5 bases). V lost 4 bases and J lost 10, with 19 bases in between. The germline CDR1 and CDR2 sequences are SEHNR and FQNEAQ (reference sequence). This CDR3 contains 14 residues. The CDR3 sequence: CASSSRGGDPRAFF. Here the CDR3 DNA reads TGTGCCAGCAGCTCCCGCGGGGGGGACCCACGAGCTTTCTTT.

The gene calls are TRBV6-5 and TRBJ1-2; tentative D call: TRBD1 (6 bases). V lost 6 bases and J 1 base, leaving 12 bases between the germline ends. The CDR3 extends over 14 amino acids. Germline CDR1 reads MNHEY; CDR2 reads SVGAGI. The CDR3 loop is CASSPGGYNYGYTF. The CDR3 bases are TGTGCCAGCAGCCCTGGGGGCTATAACTATGGCTACACCTTC.

This clonotype has a handful of counts. The chain links TRBV9 to TRBJ2-7; 7 positions agree with TRBD1. Germline V gene data show CDR1 as SGDLS and CDR2 as YYNGEE. This CDR3 comprises 15 residues. J was trimmed by 1 base and V by 0 bases; bases with no gene match: 4. The CDR3: CASSVADRSSYEQYF. CDR3 bases: TGTGCCAGCAGCGTAGCGGACAGGTCGTCCTACGAGCAGTACTTC.

The V call is TRBV6-2 or TRBV6-3, the J call TRBJ1-1; 7 bases line up with TRBD1. The trim removed 5 bases at V and 10 bases at J, leaving 7 bases unmatched. CDR3 length: 12 amino acids. CDR1 is MNHEY and CDR2 is SVGEGT in the germline V gene. The DNA for the CDR3 is TGTGCCAGCAGTGCCGACAGGGCGGGAGCTTTCTTT. Protein sequence: CASSADRAGAFF.

This clonotype has more than one count but fewer than ten. The chain couples TRBV7-9 to TRBJ2-2; no definite D call. CDR1 and CDR2 (germline): SEHNR, FQNEAQ (reference sequence). Trimming removed 4 bases at V and 5 bases at J, with 8 bases between. The length of the CDR3 is 13 residues. CDR3 coding DNA: TGTGCCAGCAGCTCCACAGAGACCGGGGAGCTGTTTTTT. It encodes CASSSTETGELFF.

The rearrangement joins TRBV11-2 to TRBJ1-4, with D maybe TRBD1 (5 bases). The CDR3 has 12 residues. With 4 bases removed from V and 12 bases from J, the gap between germline ends came to 12 bases. CDR1 is SGHAT and CDR2 is FQNNGV in the germline V gene. This CDR3 reads CASSSIGAELFF. The CDR3 DNA sequence: TGTGCCAGCAGCTCTATAGGGGCTGAACTGTTTTTT.

V is TRBV20-1 and J is TRBJ2-1, with 10 bases aligning to TRBD2. This CDR3 comprises 15 residues. Germline CDR1 reads DFQATT; CDR2 reads SNEGSKA (reference sequence). V lost 6 bases and J lost 4; bases outside the gene matches: 9. The CDR3 spells CSAGPELAGYNEQFF. The CDR3 region has the DNA TGCAGTGCGGGGCCAGAACTAGCGGGGTACAATGAGCAGTTCTTC.

This clonotype was picked up many times. CDR3 region: CASSQEINQLEQFF. In DNA form, the CDR3 reads TGCGCCAGCAGCCAAGAGATTAACCAGCTAGAGCAGTTCTTC. The rearrangement uses TRBV4-1 and TRBJ2-1, with D unclear. The V gene lost 0 bases and the J gene lost 10 bases, with 13 bases spanning the gap. The CDR3 loop spans 14 amino acids. Germline V gives CDR1 MGHRA, CDR2 YSYEKL.